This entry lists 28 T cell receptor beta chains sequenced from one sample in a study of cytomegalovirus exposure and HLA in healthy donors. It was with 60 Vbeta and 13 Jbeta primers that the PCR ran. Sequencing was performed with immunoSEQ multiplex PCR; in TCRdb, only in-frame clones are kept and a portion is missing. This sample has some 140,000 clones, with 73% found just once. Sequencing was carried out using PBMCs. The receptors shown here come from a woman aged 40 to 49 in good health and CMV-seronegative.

The CDR3 bases are TGCAGTGCAAACAACAATGAGCAGTTCTTC. It codes for CSANNNEQFF. This chain connects TRBV20-1 to TRBJ2-1; D uncertain. The CDR3 sequence is 10 residues long. Germline CDR1 reads DFQATT; CDR2 reads SNEGSKA (reference sequence). Trimming removed 6 bases from V and 5 bases from J, with 5 bases in between.

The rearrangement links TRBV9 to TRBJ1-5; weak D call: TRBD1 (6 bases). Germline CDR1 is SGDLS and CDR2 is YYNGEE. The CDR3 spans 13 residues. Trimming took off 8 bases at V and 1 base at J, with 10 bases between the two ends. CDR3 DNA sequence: TGTGCCAGTTCAGGGGACAGCAATCAGCCCCAGCATTTT. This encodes CASSGDSNQPQHF.

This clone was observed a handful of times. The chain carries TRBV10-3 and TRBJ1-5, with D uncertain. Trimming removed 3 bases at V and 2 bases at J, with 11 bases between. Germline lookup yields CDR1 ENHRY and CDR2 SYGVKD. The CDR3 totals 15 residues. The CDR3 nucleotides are TGTGCCATCAGTGAACAGCTGAATGGCAATCAGCCCCAGCATTTT. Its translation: CAISEQLNGNQPQHF.

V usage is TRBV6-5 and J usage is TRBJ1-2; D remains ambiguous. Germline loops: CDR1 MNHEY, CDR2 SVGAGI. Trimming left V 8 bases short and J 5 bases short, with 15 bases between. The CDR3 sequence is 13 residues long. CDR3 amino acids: CASSEEAVYGYTF. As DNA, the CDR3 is TGTGCCAGCTCGGAGGAGGCAGTGTATGGCTACACCTTC.

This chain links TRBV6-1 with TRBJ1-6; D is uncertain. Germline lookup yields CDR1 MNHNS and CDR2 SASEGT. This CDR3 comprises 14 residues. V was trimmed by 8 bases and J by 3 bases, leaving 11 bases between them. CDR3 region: CASGRRGYNSPLHF. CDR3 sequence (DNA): TGTGCCAGCGGCCGCCGGGGCTATAATTCACCCCTCCACTTT.

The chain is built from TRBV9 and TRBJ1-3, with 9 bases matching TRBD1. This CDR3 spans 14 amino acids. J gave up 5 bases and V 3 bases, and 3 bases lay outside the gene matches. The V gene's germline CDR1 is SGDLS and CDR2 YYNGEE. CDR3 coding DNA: TGTGCCAGCAGCGCCACAGGGGGCAGAAACACCATATATTTT. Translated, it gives CASSATGGRNTIYF.

Here the CDR3 DNA reads TGTGCCACCGGAAACAGGGGCGGTAACAATGAGCAGTTCTTC. Protein sequence: CATGNRGGNNEQFF. The chain recombines TRBV7-2 with TRBJ2-1; 7 bases are a match to TRBD1. J lost 5 bases, V lost 10 bases, and 11 bases had no gene match. The CDR3 is 14 amino acids. The germline V gene has CDR1 SGHTA and CDR2 FQGNSA.

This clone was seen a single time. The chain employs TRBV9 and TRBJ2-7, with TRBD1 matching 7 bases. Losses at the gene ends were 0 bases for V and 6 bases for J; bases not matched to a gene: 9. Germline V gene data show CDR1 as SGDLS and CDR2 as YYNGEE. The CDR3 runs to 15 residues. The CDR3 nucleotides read TGTGCCAGCAGCGTAGAAGAGACAGGGTTACTCGAGCAGTACTTC. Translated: CASSVEETGLLEQYF.

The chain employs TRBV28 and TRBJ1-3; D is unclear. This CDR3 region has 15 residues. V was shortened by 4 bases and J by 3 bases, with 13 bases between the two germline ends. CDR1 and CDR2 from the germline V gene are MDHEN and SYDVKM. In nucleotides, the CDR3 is TGTGCCAGCAGTTCATACCAGTTTTTTGGAAACACCATATATTTT. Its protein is CASSSYQFFGNTIYF.

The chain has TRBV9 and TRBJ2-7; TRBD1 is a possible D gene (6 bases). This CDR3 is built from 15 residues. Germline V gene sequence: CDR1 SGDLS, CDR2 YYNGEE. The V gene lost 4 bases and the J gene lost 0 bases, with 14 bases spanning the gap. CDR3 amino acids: CASSPLEDSSYEQYF. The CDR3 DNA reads TGTGCCAGCAGCCCCTTAGAGGACAGCTCCTACGAGCAGTACTTC.

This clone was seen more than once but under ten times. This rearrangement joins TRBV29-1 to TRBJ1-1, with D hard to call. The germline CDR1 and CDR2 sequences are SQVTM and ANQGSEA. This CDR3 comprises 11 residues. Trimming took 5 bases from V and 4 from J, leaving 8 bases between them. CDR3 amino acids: CSVILSTEAFF. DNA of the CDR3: TGCAGCGTTATCCTCTCCACTGAAGCTTTCTTT.

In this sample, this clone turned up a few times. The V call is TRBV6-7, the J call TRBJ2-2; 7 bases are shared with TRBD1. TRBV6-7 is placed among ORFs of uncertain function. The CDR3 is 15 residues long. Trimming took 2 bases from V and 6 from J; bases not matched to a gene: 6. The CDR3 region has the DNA TGTGCCAGCAGTTACGGGACAGCTGTCGCCGGGGAGCTGTTTTTT. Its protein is CASSYGTAVAGELFF.

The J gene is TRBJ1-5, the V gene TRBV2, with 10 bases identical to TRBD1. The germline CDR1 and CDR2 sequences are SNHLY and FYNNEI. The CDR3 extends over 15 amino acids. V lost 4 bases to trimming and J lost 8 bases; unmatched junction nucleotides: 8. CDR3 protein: CASSGPGQGYEPQHF. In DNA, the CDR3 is TGTGCCAGCAGTGGACCGGGACAGGGGTATGAGCCCCAGCATTTT.

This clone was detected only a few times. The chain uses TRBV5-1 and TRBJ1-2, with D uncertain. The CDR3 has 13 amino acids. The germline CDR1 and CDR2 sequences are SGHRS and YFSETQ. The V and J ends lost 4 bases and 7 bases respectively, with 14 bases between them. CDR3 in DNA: TGCGCCAGCAGCCTCCTTGGGGAGTTTGGCTACACCTTC. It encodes CASSLLGEFGYTF.

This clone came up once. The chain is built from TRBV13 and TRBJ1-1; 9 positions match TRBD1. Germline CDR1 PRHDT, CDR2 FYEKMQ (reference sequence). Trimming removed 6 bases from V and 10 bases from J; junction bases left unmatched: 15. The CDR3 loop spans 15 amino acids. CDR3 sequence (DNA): TGTGCCAGCAGTCCAGTTTTGGGGACAGGGAATAGAGCTTTCTTT. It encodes CASSPVLGTGNRAFF.

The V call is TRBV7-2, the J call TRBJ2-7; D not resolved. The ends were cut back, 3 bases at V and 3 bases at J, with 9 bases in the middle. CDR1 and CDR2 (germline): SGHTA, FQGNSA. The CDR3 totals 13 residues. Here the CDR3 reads CASSFILNYEQYV. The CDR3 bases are TGTGCCAGCAGCTTTATTCTTAACTACGAGCAGTACGTC.

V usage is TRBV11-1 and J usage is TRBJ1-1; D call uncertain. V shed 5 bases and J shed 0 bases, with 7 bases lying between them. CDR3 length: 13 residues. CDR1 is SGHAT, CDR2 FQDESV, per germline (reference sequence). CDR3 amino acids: CASSIEMNTEAFF. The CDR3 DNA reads TGTGCCAGCAGCATCGAGATGAACACTGAAGCTTTCTTT.

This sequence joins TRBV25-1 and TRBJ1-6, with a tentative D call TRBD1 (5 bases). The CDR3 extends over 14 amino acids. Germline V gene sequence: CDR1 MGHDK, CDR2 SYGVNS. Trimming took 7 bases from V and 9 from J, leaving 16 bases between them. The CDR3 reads CASTPTGGISPLHF. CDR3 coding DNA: TGTGCCAGCACCCCTACGGGGGGAATTTCACCCCTCCACTTT.

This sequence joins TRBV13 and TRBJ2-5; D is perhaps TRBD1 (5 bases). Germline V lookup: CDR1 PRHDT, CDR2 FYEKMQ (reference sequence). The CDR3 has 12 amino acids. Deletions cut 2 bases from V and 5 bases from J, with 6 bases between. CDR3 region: CASSLKGETQYF. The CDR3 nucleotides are TGTGCCAGCAGCTTAAAGGGGGAGACCCAGTACTTC.

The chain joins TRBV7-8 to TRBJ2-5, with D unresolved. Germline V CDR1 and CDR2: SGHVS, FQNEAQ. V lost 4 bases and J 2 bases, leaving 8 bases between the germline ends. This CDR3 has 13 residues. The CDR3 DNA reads TGTGCCAGCAGCTCAGGCGTTCAAGAGACCCAGTACTTC. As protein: CASSSGVQETQYF.

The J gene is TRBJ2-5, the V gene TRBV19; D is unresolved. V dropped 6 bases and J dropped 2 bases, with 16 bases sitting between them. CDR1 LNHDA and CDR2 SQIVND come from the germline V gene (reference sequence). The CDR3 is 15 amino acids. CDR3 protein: CASSEALVSQETQYF. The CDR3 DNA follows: TGTGCCAGTAGCGAGGCGTTAGTCTCGCAAGAGACCCAGTACTTC.

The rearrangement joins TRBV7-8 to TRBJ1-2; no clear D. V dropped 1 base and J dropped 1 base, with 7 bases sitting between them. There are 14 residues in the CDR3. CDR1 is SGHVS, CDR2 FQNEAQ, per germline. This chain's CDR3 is CASSLDPYNYGYTF. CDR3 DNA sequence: TGTGCCAGCAGCTTAGACCCCTATAACTATGGCTACACCTTC.

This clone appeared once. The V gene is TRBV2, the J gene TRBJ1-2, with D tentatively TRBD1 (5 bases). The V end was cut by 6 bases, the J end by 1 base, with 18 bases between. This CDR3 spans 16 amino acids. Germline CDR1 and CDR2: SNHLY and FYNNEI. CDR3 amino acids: CASRGEDPGSNYGYTF. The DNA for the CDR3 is TGTGCCAGCAGGGGGGAGGACCCCGGGAGTAACTATGGCTACACCTTC.

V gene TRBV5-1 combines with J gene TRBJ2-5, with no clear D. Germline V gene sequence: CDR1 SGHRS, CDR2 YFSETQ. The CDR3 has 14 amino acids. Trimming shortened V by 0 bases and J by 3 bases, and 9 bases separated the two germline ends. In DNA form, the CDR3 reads TGCGCCAGCAGCTTGGCCCCTCGGGAAGAGACCCAGTACTTC. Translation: CASSLAPREETQYF. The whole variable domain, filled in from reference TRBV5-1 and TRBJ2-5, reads KAGVTQTPRYLIKTRGQQVTLSCSPISGHRSVSWYQQTPGQGLQFLFEYFSETQRNKGNFPGRFSGRQFSNSRSEMNVSTLELGDSALYLCASSLAPREETQYFGPGTRLLVL.

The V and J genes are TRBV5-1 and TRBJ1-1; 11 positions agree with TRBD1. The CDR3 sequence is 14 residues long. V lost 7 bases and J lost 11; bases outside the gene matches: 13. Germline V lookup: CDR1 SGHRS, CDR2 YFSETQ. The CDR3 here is CASGQGAGKEAAFF. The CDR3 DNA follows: TGCGCCAGCGGACAGGGGGCGGGAAAAGAAGCGGCTTTCTTT. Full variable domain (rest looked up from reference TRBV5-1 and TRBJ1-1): KAGVTQTPRYLIKTRGQQVTLSCSPISGHRSVSWYQQTPGQGLQFLFEYFSETQRNKGNFPGRFSGRQFSNSRSEMNVSTLELGDSALYLCASGQGAGKEAAFFGQGTRLTVV.

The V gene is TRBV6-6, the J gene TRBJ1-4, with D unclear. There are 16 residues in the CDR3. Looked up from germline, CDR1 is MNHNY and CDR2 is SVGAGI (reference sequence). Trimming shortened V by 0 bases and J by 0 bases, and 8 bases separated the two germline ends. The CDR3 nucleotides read TGTGCCAGCAGTTACTCGAGCGCGGCAACTAATGAAAAACTGTTTTTT. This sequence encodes CASSYSSAATNEKLFF.

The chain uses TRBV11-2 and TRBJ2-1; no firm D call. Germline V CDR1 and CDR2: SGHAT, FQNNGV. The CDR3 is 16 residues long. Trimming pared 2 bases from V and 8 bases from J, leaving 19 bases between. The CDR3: CASSLLPRGGFDEQFF. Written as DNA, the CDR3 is TGTGCCAGCAGCTTATTACCTAGAGGCGGCTTCGATGAGCAGTTCTTC.

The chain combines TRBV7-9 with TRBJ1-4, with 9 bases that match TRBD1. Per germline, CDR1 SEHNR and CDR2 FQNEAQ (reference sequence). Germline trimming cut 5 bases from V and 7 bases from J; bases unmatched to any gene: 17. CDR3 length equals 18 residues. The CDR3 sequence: CASSPRSRDRVSGEKLFF. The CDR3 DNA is TGTGCCAGCAGCCCCAGGTCCCGGGACAGGGTTTCGGGTGAAAAACTGTTTTTT.